Described below is a single T cell receptor beta chain sequence and its context. A much larger clonotype is one base distant, so this may be a read error. The source of the sample is a study of immune heterogeneity within non-small cell lung tumors. CDR1 is DFQATT and CDR2 is SNEGSKA in the germline V gene (reference sequence). Between the trimmed V and J ends, which lost 1 base and 4 bases, there was a span of 13 bases. This CDR3 region has 14 residues. Template input, which was bulk tumor genomic DNA, totaled 600 ng per sample. In surgery, several biopsies were collected from each primary tumor at widely spaced sites. These patients got curative surgery after being newly diagnosed with untreated non-small cell lung cancer. It was with 32 V and 13 J primers that multiplex PCR amplified TCR beta CDR3. Via MiXCR, TCRdb re-called the multiplex PCR reads, giving one row per CDR3 protein. This sample has fewer than 14,000 distinct CDR3 sequences, with 25% to 30% found just once.

The TCR sequence derives from a woman between 45 and 60 years old with non-small cell lung cancer. Source material: lung tumor tissue. This chain links TRBV20-1 with TRBJ1-2; D is undetermined. As DNA, the CDR3 is TGCAGTGCTAGAGGCCAGTTAGAGACCTATGGCTACACCTTC. This sequence encodes CSARGQLETYGYTF.